This TCR beta chain was retrieved from a study of blood T cell repertoires in COVID-19 (TCRdb year 2020). The study in broad terms: Samples covering the acute and convalescent phases of COVID-19 were provided by collaborators in the United States, Italy and Spain. The prospective study material was composed of cDNA or gDNA derived from T cells, B-cell-depleted T cells, or PBMCs. The dataset comprised deeply sampled blood TCRbeta repertoires from subjects exposed to, actively infected with, or recovered from COVID-19. The repertoires were made available in a free public database intended to serve as a resource for research on the immune response to SARS-CoV-2. Samples were obtained from the ongoing ImmuneRACE study (first 160 participants) and from 1,254 subjects provided by 6 global collaborators. Sample metadata almost always included a de-identified subject ID, COVID-19 status, age in years and sex. Where available, HLA class I and class II types were obtained from metadata supplied by the sample provider rather than from assay-based typing.

In the case of this clone: The specificity of this receptor is unknown. No much larger clone is present one base from it, and per-base qualities are unavailable.

The CDR3 runs 12 residues from the cysteine to the phenylalanine. The kept DNA is CDR3 alone, 36 bases in frame from the first base. The trim is 5 bases for V and 0 bases for J, with a gap of 7 bases between the germline ends. CDR1 and CDR2 are read off the germline V gene as SQVTM and ANQGSEA. In Seattle, one collaborating source enrolled patients while the infection was active and tracked those patients longitudinally over the course of disease. Each collaborating institution followed its own protocols to collect whole blood in K2EDTA tubes. For TCRbeta analysis, collaborators shipped samples in one of three forms: frozen whole blood, isolated PBMCs, or DNA extracted from either of those sample types. Results the study describes overall, beyond this receptor: The amount of clinical and demographic metadata varied by source and participant and was provided uncurated.

TCRbeta CDR3 regions were amplified from genomic DNA using the immunoSEQ Assay, a bias-controlled multiplex PCR. On the study's bioinformatics: The number of nucleated cells in each sample was estimated from the amplification of reference gene primers within the assay. To quantify the absolute abundance of each unique TCRbeta CDR3 rearrangement, sequence reads were collapsed and filtered. For each sample, productive Simpson clonality was calculated as the square root of Simpson's diversity index across productive rearrangements. TCRdb retrieved this table from immuneACCESS and kept in-frame rearrangements only. Not all clones are present; in checked studies, unresolved V genes account for under half, and no reason is known for the remainder. V, J and clone size are taken as reported in that table, and D and trimming were inferred from the DNA itself. The sample yields approximately 260,000 clones; around 87% were counted once. The ten biggest clones cover roughly 2.2% of the sample.

The TCR originated in a woman between 55 and 75 years old with COVID-19, enrolled during active disease. Sequencing used peripheral blood. This sequence uses TRBV29-1 and TRBJ1-1, with an unclear D gene assignment. The CDR3 amino acid sequence is: CSVREMNTEAFF. Read as DNA, the sequence is TGCAGCGTTCGAGAAATGAACACTGAAGCTTTCTTT.